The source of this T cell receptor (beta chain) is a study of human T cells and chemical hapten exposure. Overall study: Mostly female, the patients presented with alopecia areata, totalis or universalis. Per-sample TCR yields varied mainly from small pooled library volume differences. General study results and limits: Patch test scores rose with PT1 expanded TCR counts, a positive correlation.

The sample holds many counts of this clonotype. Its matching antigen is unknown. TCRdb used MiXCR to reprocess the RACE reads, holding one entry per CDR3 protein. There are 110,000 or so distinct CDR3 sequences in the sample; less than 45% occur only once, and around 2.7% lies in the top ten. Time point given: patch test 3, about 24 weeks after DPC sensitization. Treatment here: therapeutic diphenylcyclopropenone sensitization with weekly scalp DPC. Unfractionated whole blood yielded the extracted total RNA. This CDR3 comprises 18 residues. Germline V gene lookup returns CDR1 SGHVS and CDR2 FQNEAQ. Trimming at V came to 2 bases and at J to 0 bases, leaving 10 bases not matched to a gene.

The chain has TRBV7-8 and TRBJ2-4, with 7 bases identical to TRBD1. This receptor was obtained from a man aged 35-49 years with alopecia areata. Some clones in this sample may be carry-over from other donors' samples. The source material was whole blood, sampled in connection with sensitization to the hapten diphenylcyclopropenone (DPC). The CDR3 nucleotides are TGTGCCAGCAGCTTACGGGAACCGGGACAGCTAGCCAAAAACATTCAGTACTTC. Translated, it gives CASSLREPGQLAKNIQYF.